What follows are 17 T cell receptor beta chains derived from one specimen sequenced in a study of blood T cells in healthy people across ages. It was with a sample-barcoded 5' primer and a J-beta primer mix that a second PCR of roughly 7 to 12 cycles was run. One entry per CDR3 protein, called by TCRdb with MiXCR from the 5' RACE reads. The sample records 650,000 to 950,000 distinct CDR3 sequences, about 42% being singletons. Sequenced: blood. The receptors shown here come from a man aged 60-69 years in good health.

Note on this clonotype: Given a much more abundant clone one base away, this may be a read error. This chain joins TRBV25-1 and TRBJ2-1; the D is unclear. From germline, CDR1 is MGHDK and CDR2 SYGVNS. CDR3 length: 13 residues. The ends were cut back, 6 bases at V and 13 bases at J, with 19 bases in the middle. The CDR3 nucleotides read TGTGCCAGCAGCGGGCAGCCCCAAGAGACCCAGTTCTTC. As protein: CASSGQPQETQFF.

V usage is TRBV20-1 and J usage is TRBJ2-3; D may be TRBD1 or TRBD2 (6 bases each). This CDR3 is built from 14 residues. V dropped 7 bases and J dropped 6 bases, with 20 bases sitting between them. The germline V gene encodes CDR1 DFQATT and CDR2 SNEGSKA (reference sequence). The CDR3 DNA sequence: TGCAGTGGTCGGGGGCCCCTGGGAATGGATACGCAGTATTTT. It codes for CSGRGPLGMDTQYF.

In this sample, this clonotype turned up once. The rearrangement uses TRBV5-1 and TRBJ1-2; D gene uncertain. CDR3 length equals 13 residues. V gave up 5 bases and J gave up 2 bases, with 10 bases separating them. In germline, CDR1 is SGHRS, CDR2 YFSETQ. The CDR3 sequence: CASRADQNYGYTF. CDR3 in DNA: TGCGCCAGCAGGGCAGACCAGAACTATGGCTACACCTTC.

The chain recombines TRBV5-5 with TRBJ2-1; TRBD2 matches at 10 bases. V shed 0 bases, J shed 7 bases, and the junction held 4 bases outside the gene matches. The CDR3 is made up of 15 amino acids. Germline V gene sequence: CDR1 SGHKS, CDR2 YYEKEE (reference sequence). Here the CDR3 DNA reads TGTGCCAGCAGCTTGGAGCGGGGGGGCCTAAATGAGCAGTTCTTC. Protein: CASSLERGGLNEQFF.

This clonotype appeared once. The V call is TRBV6-2 or TRBV6-3, the J call TRBJ2-3; 13 nucleotides agree with TRBD2. V gave up 2 bases and J gave up 6 bases; unmatched junction bases: 5. Germline CDR1 MNHEY, CDR2 SVGEGT. The CDR3 is 16 residues long. CDR3 sequence: CASSYGGLAGTDTQYF. In DNA, the CDR3 is TGTGCCAGCAGTTACGGGGGACTAGCGGGGACTGATACGCAGTATTTT.

The chain links TRBV29-1 to TRBJ2-1; D unclear. The ends were cut back, 7 bases at V and 0 bases at J, with 10 bases in the middle. The germline CDR1 and CDR2 sequences are SQVTM and ANQGSEA. The CDR3 spans 13 residues. The DNA for the CDR3 is TGCAGCGCCGCCAGTGGCTCCTACAATGAGCAGTTCTTC. This encodes CSAASGSYNEQFF.

The chain combines TRBV9 with TRBJ1-2; D remains unclear. Germline V gene sequence: CDR1 SGDLS, CDR2 YYNGEE. V lost 1 base, J lost 2 bases, and 12 bases lay in between. The CDR3 has 15 amino acids. The DNA for the CDR3 is TGTGCCAGCAGCGTACTCCAATCGGCCAACTATGGCTACACCTTC. Encoded protein: CASSVLQSANYGYTF.

V and J are TRBV7-2 and TRBJ2-3; TRBD2 aligns across 9 bases. Looked up from germline, CDR1 is SGHTA and CDR2 is FQGNSA. With 4 bases clipped from V and 1 base from J, the junction kept 6 bases outside the gene matches. The CDR3 runs to 16 residues. CDR3 sequence: CASSWAGGPRTDTQYF. The CDR3 nucleotides are TGTGCCAGCAGCTGGGCGGGGGGGCCTCGCACAGATACGCAGTATTTT.

The chain joins TRBV6-6 to TRBJ2-7, with D uncertain. This CDR3 is 15 amino acids long. Germline V CDR1 and CDR2: MNHNY, SVGAGI (reference sequence). With 3 bases removed from V and 2 bases from J, the gap between germline ends came to 14 bases. Here the CDR3 reads CASSYNPRQTYEQYF. CDR3 bases: TGTGCCAGCAGTTATAACCCCAGGCAGACCTACGAGCAGTACTTC.

This chain uses TRBV2 with TRBJ2-7; possible D gene TRBD2, 6 bases. This CDR3 contains 14 residues. V was pared by 7 bases and J by 3 bases, with 16 bases between. Germline V gene sequence: CDR1 SNHLY, CDR2 FYNNEI. The CDR3 here is CASKGTRGIYEQYF. The CDR3, as DNA: TGTGCCAGCAAGGGGACCCGGGGGATCTACGAGCAGTACTTC.

In its sample, this clonotype was seen once. V gene TRBV7-9 combines with J gene TRBJ2-3, with D maybe TRBD2 (6 bases). The germline V gene has CDR1 SEHNR and CDR2 FQNEAQ (reference sequence). V was cut by 5 bases and J by 3 bases, with 12 bases left in between. There are 14 residues in the CDR3. As DNA, the CDR3 is TGTGCCAGCAGCCCCTGGGGGGATACAGATACGCAGTATTTT. As protein: CASSPWGDTDTQYF.

The V gene is TRBV5-5, the J gene TRBJ1-2, with 11 bases identical to TRBD1. The V gene's germline CDR1 is SGHKS and CDR2 YYEKEE (reference sequence). The CDR3 consists of 15 residues. V trimming: 4 bases; J trimming: 6 bases; junction bases outside the gene matches: 8. CDR3 DNA sequence: TGTGCCAGCAGCCCGGACAGGGGGCCCCCTCATGGCTACACCTTC. This sequence encodes CASSPDRGPPHGYTF.

This rearrangement joins TRBV15 to TRBJ2-1, with TRBD1 as a possible D gene (6 bases). CDR3 length: 13 residues. The V end was cut by 9 bases, the J end by 2 bases, with 11 bases between. The germline CDR1 and CDR2 sequences are LNHNV and YYDKDF (reference sequence). CDR3 sequence (DNA): TGTGCCACAGCCGGGACACCCTACAATGAGCAGTTCTTC. Its protein is CATAGTPYNEQFF.

Worth noting for this clonotype: A much larger clone lies one base from this, so it may be a read error. This chain links TRBV5-1 with TRBJ2-7; 8 bases agree with TRBD1. The length of the CDR3 is 16 residues. From germline, CDR1 is SGHRS and CDR2 YFSETQ. The CDR3 loop reads CASFPSPGQDSHEQYF. Here the CDR3 DNA reads TGCGCCAGCTTCCCGTCCCCGGGACAGGACTCCCACGAGCAGTACTTC.

The gene calls are TRBV4-3 and TRBJ2-1, with D possibly matching TRBD2 (5 bases). This CDR3 spans 20 amino acids. Germline values: CDR1 LGHNA, CDR2 YSLEER. V was clipped by 0 bases and J by 0 bases, with 21 bases between them. In nucleotides, the CDR3 is TGCGCCAGCAGCCAAGATCGCTCTAGCTCTCCTCCAAGCTCCTACAATGAGCAGTTCTTC. It is translated as CASSQDRSSSPPSSYNEQFF.

This chain joins TRBV20-1 and TRBJ2-1, with D perhaps matching TRBD2 (5 bases). Trimming took 0 bases from V and 2 from J, leaving 17 bases between them. The CDR3 sequence is 17 residues long. Germline CDR1 reads DFQATT; CDR2 reads SNEGSKA (reference sequence). The CDR3 is CSARDPTSLGPYNEQFF. The CDR3, as DNA: TGCAGTGCTAGAGATCCCACTAGTCTGGGTCCCTACAATGAGCAGTTCTTC.

In this sample, this clonotype turned up a few times. This rearrangement joins TRBV6-2 or TRBV6-3 to TRBJ2-7, with D maybe TRBD1 (5 bases). The germline V and J ends were trimmed by 5 bases and 5 bases, with 16 bases remaining between them. The CDR3 has 14 amino acids. Germline values: CDR1 MNHEY, CDR2 SVGEGT. CDR3: CASSPPQGLHEQYF. The CDR3 region has the DNA TGTGCCAGCAGTCCTCCCCAGGGTTTGCACGAGCAGTACTTC.